These 9 T cell receptor beta chains were all obtained from the same sample, sequenced in a study of sequential checkpoint blockade in melanoma. Regarding treatment: randomized to nivolumab then ipilimumab (arm A) or the reverse (arm B). Assay used: immunoSEQ multiplex PCR; TCRdb lists only in-frame clones, some missing. The table records around 11,000 clones, 69% of them present only once. This specimen consisted of CD8+ T cells sorted from blood (inferred from file names), obtained from a patient given nivolumab and ipilimumab in sequence. All receptors come from a human donor with melanoma.

The chain links TRBV27 to TRBJ2-7, with 7 bases matching TRBD1. V lost 5 bases, J lost 4 bases, and 8 bases stayed unmatched. The germline CDR1 and CDR2 sequences are MNHEY and SMNVEV (reference sequence). This CDR3 comprises 14 residues. The CDR3 protein is CASSTALQGYEQYF. DNA for the CDR3: TGTGCCAGCAGTACCGCCCTACAGGGGTACGAGCAGTACTTC.

The chain recombines TRBV28 with TRBJ1-5, with TRBD1 as a possible D gene (6 bases). The CDR3 spans 16 residues. CDR1 MDHEN and CDR2 SYDVKM come from the germline V gene. Trimming took off 6 bases at V and 4 bases at J, with 19 bases between the two ends. The CDR3 sequence: CASSLGGTVGNQPQHF. The CDR3 DNA sequence: TGTGCCAGCAGCTTAGGGGGGACCGTGGGGAATCAGCCCCAGCATTTT. The full variable domain, its missing parts supplied by reference TRBV28 and TRBJ1-5, is DVKVTQSSRYLVKRTGEKVFLECVQDMDHENMFWYRQDPGLGLRLIYFSYDVKMKEKGDIPEGYSVSREKKERFSLILESASTNQTSMYLCASSLGGTVGNQPQHFGDGTRLSIL.

CDR3 DNA sequence: TGTGCCAGCAGCTTCTCCGGAGACTACGAGCAGTACTTC. This translates into CASSFSGDYEQYF. The rearrangement joins TRBV11-2 to TRBJ2-7; D is uncertain. Germline values: CDR1 SGHAT, CDR2 FQNNGV. V was cut by 3 bases and J by 3 bases, with 9 bases left in between. CDR3 length equals 13 residues.

This chain joins TRBV28 and TRBJ1-4; D might be TRBD1 (5 bases). CDR1 is MDHEN and CDR2 is SYDVKM in the germline V gene. The CDR3 contains 14 residues. V dropped 3 bases and J dropped 6 bases, with 11 bases sitting between them. CDR3 in amino acids: CASSFEGADEKLFF. CDR3 nucleotide sequence: TGTGCCAGCAGTTTCGAAGGGGCGGATGAAAAACTGTTTTTT.

J is TRBJ1-5 and V is TRBV19; D gene uncertain. CDR1 is LNHDA, CDR2 SQIVND, per germline (reference sequence). CDR3 size: 15 residues. V dropped 3 bases and J dropped 0 bases, with 9 bases sitting between them. CDR3 amino acids: CASSMAEYSNQPQHF. DNA of the CDR3: TGTGCCAGTAGTATGGCGGAATATAGCAATCAGCCCCAGCATTTT.

The CDR3 DNA follows: TGTGCCAGCAGTTTGGGGACAGGGGTCTTCTACGAGCAGTACTTC. This sequence encodes CASSLGTGVFYEQYF. The V gene is TRBV28, the J gene TRBJ2-7; 10 positions agree with TRBD1. The germline CDR1 and CDR2 sequences are MDHEN and SYDVKM. This CDR3 spans 15 amino acids. V lost 3 bases and J lost 3; bases outside the gene matches: 5.

This clone was seen a single time. The J gene is TRBJ1-2, the V gene TRBV13; 9 bases map to TRBD1. Germline values: CDR1 PRHDT, CDR2 FYEKMQ (reference sequence). V shed 8 bases and J 4 bases; nucleotides not matched to a gene: 8. This CDR3 is 14 amino acids long. Here the CDR3 reads CASGTGRVGYGYTF. The DNA of the CDR3 is TGTGCCAGCGGGACAGGGCGTGTGGGCTATGGCTACACCTTC.

V gene TRBV4-2 combines with J gene TRBJ2-5; 11 nucleotides match TRBD2. After removal of 4 bases from V and 5 bases from J, the junction contained 9 bases not matched to a gene. The CDR3 runs to 16 residues. The germline gives CDR1 LGHNA, CDR2 YNFKEQ. The CDR3 sequence is CASSPRQTSGSETQYF. The DNA of the CDR3 is TGTGCCAGCAGCCCCCGGCAAACTAGCGGGAGTGAGACCCAGTACTTC.

CDR3 in DNA: TGCGCCAGCAGCTTGTGGACTGGTTCCTACAATGAGCAGTTCTTC. Protein: CASSLWTGSYNEQFF. The chain joins TRBV5-1 to TRBJ2-1; D is possibly TRBD2 (5 bases). Trimming left V 1 base short and J 1 base short, with 9 bases between. CDR1 is SGHRS, CDR2 YFSETQ, per germline. The CDR3 sequence is 15 residues long.